This TCR beta chain was identified in a study of T-cell reconstitution after alpha-beta-depleted transplantation in children. During its preparation, the TCRbeta library received unique molecular identifiers. TCRdb called the PCR reads again in MiXCR, with one record for every CDR3 protein. This sample has about 830,000 distinct CDR3 sequences, with 16% found just once. The source was PBMCs, mostly from graft donor cells, collected 360 days after TCRalphabeta/CD19-depleted stem cell transplant. The receptor was derived from a male patient between 5 and 17 years old who had a stem cell transplant for acute lymphoblastic leukemia, so the T cells may come from the graft donor.

Written as DNA, the CDR3 is TGTGCCAGCAGCTTAGAATGGACTGATCCCTCCCGCTCCTACGAGCAGTACTTC. Protein: CASSLEWTDPSRSYEQYF. V usage is TRBV13 and J usage is TRBJ2-7; D perhaps matches TRBD2 (5 bases). Trimming cost V 1 base and J 0 bases, with 19 bases left between them. Germline V gene sequence: CDR1 PRHDT, CDR2 FYEKMQ (reference sequence). The length of the CDR3 is 18 residues. Variable domain in full (rest from reference TRBV13 and TRBJ2-7): AAGVIQSPRHLIKEKRETATLKCYPIPRHDTVYWYQQGPGQDPQFLISFYEKMQSDKGSIPDRFSAQQFSDYHSELNMSSLELGDSALYFCASSLEWTDPSRSYEQYFGPGTRLTVT.